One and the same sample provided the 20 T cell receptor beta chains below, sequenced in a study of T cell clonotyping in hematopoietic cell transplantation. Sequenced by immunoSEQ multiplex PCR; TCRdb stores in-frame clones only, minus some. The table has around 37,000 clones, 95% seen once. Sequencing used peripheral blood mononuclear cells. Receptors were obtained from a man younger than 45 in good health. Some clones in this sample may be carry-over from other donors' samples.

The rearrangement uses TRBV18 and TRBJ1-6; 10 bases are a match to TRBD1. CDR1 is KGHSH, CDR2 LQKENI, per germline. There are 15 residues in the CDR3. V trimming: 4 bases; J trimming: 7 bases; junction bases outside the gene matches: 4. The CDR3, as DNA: TGTGCCAGCTCACAAGGGGGACAGGGGAATTCACCCCTCCACTTT. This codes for CASSQGGQGNSPLHF.

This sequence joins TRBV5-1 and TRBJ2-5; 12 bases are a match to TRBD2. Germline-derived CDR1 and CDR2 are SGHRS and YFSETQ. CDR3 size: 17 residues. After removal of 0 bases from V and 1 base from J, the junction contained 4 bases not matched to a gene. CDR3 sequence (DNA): TGCGCCAGCAGCTTGGGGCTAGCGGGAGGGACCCAAGAGACCCAGTACTTC. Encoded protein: CASSLGLAGGTQETQYF. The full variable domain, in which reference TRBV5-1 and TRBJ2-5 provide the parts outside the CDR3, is KAGVTQTPRYLIKTRGQQVTLSCSPISGHRSVSWYQQTPGQGLQFLFEYFSETQRNKGNFPGRFSGRQFSNSRSEMNVSTLELGDSALYLCASSLGLAGGTQETQYFGPGTRLLVL.

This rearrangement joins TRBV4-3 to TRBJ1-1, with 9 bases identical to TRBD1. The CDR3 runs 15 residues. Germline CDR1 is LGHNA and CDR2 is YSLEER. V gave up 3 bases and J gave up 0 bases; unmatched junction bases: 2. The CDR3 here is CASSQDRGMNTEAFF. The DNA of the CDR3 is TGCGCCAGCAGCCAGGACAGGGGCATGAACACTGAAGCTTTCTTT.

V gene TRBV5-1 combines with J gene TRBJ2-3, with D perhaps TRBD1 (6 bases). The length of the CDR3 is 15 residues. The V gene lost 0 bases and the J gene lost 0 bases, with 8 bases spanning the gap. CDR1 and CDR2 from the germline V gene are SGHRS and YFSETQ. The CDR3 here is CASSLGDTSTDTQYF. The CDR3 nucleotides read TGCGCCAGCAGCTTGGGGGACACCAGCACAGATACGCAGTATTTT.

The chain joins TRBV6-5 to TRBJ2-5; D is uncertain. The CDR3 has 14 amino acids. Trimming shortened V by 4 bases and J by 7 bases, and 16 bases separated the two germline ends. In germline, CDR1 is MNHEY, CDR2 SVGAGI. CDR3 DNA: TGTGCCAGCAGTTCCCGCATAGCAACGGTGACCCAGTACTTC. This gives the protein CASSSRIATVTQYF.

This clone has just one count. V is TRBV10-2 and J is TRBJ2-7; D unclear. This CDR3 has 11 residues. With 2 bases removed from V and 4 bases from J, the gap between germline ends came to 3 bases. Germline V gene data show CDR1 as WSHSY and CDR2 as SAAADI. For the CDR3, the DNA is TGCGCCAGCAGTGAGGGTTACGAGCAGTACTTC. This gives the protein CASSEGYEQYF.

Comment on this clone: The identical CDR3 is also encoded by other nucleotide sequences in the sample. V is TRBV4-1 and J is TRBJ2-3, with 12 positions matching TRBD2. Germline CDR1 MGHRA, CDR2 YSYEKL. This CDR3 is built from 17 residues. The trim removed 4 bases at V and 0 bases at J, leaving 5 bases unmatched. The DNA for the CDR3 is TGCGCCAGCAGCCCTTACGGACTAGCGGGGAGCACAGATACGCAGTATTTT. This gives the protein CASSPYGLAGSTDTQYF.

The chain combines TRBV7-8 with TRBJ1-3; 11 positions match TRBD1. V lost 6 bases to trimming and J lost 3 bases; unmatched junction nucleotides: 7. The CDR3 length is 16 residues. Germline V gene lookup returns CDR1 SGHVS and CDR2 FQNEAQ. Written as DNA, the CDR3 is TGTGCCAGCAGTCCCCGGACAGGGGGCTTTGGAAACACCATATATTTT. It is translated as CASSPRTGGFGNTIYF.

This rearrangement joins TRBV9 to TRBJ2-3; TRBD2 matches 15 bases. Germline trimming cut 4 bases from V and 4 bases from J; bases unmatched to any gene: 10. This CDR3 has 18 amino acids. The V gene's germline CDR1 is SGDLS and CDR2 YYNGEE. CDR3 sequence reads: CASSRGPGTSGGSDTQYF. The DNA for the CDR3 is TGTGCCAGCAGCCGCGGGCCCGGGACTAGCGGGGGGTCAGATACGCAGTATTTT.

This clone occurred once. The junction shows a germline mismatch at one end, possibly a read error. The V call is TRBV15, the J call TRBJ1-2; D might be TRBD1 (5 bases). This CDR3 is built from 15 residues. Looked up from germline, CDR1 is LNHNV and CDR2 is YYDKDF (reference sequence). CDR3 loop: CATSGDKGTDYGYTF. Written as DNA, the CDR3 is TGTGCCACCAGCGGAGATAAGGGGACGGACTATGGCTACACCTTC.

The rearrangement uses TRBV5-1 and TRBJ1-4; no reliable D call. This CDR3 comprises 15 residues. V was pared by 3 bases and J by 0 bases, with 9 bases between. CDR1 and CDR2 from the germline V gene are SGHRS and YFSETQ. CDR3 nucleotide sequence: TGCGCCAGCAGCTCAGAGGTTTCAACTAATGAAAAACTGTTTTTT. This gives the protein CASSSEVSTNEKLFF.

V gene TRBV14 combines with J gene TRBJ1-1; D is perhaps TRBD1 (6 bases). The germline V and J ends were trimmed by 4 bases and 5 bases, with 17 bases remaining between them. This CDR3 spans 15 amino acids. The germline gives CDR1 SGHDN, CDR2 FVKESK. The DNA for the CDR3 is TGTGCCAGCAGCCCCCACGTGGTAGGGGGGACTGAAGCTTTCTTT. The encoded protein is CASSPHVVGGTEAFF.

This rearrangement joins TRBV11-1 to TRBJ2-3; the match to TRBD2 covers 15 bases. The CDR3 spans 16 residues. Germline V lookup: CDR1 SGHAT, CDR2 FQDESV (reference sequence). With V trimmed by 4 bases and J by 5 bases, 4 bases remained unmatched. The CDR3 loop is CASSWGLAGGIDTQYF. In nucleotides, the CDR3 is TGTGCCAGCAGCTGGGGACTAGCGGGAGGTATAGATACGCAGTATTTT. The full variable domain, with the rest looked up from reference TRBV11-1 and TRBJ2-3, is EAEVAQSPRYKITEKSQAVAFWCDPISGHATLYWYRQILGQGPELLVQFQDESVVDDSQLPKDRFSAERLKGVDSTLKIQPAELGDSAMYLCASSWGLAGGIDTQYFGPGTRLTVL.

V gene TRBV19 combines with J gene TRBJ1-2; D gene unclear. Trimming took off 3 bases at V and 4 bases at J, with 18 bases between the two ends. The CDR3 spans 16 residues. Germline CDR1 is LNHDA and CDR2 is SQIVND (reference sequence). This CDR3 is CASSMSKTFSSYGYTF. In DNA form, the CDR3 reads TGTGCCAGTAGTATGTCGAAGACTTTTTCGAGCTATGGCTACACCTTC.

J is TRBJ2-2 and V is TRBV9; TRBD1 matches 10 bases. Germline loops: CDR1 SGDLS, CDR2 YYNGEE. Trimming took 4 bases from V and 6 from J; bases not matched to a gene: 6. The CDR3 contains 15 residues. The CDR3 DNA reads TGTGCCAGCAGCCTACAGGACAGGGGGGCCGGGGAGCTGTTTTTT. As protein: CASSLQDRGAGELFF.

Here the CDR3 reads CASSFSTEAFF. The DNA of the CDR3 is TGTGCCAGCAGCTTTAGTACTGAAGCTTTCTTT. The chain links TRBV5-6 to TRBJ1-1; D gene uncertain. Trimming removed 2 bases at V and 5 bases at J, with 4 bases between. CDR1 is SGHDT and CDR2 is YYEEEE in the germline V gene. The CDR3 sequence is 11 residues long. The full variable domain, with the rest looked up from reference TRBV5-6 and TRBJ1-1, is DAGVTQSPTHLIKTRGQQVTLRCSPKSGHDTVSWYQQALGQGPQFIFQYYEEEERQRGNFPDRFSGHQFPNYSSELNVNALLLGDSALYLCASSFSTEAFFGQGTRLTVV.

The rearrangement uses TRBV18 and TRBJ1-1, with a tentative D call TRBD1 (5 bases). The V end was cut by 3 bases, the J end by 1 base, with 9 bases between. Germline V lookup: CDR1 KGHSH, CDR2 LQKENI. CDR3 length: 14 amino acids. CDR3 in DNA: TGTGCCAGCTCACCCCGACAGTCGAACACTGAAGCTTTCTTT. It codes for CASSPRQSNTEAFF.

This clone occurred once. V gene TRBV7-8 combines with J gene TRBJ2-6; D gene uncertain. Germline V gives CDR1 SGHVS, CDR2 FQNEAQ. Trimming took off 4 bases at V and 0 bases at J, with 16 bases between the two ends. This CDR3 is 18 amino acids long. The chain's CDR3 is CASSYTHVYSSGANVLTF. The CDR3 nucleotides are TGTGCCAGCAGCTACACCCACGTTTACAGCTCTGGGGCCAACGTCCTGACTTTC.

CDR3 sequence (DNA): TGTGCCAGCAGTTACGCTGGCTGGGACACTGAAGCTTTCTTT. This translates into CASSYAGWDTEAFF. The chain joins TRBV6-6 to TRBJ1-1; D remains ambiguous. Germline lookup yields CDR1 MNHNY and CDR2 SVGAGI (reference sequence). Trimming cost V 2 bases and J 3 bases, with 10 bases left between them. The CDR3 is made up of 14 amino acids.

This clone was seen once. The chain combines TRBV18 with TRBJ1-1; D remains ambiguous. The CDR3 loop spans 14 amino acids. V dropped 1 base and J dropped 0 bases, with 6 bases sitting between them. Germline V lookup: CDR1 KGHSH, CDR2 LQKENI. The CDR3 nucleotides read TGTGCCAGCTCACCACGGGTGATGAACACTGAAGCTTTCTTT. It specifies CASSPRVMNTEAFF.